These 22 T cell receptor beta chains were all obtained from the same sample, sequenced in a study of Tregs in tolerant kidney transplant recipients. Repertoires were generated with immunoSEQ multiplex PCR, while TCRdb's copy carries only in-frame clones and drops some. The data contain tens of thousands of clones, over 80% of them seen just once; the ten biggest clones take up nearly 15%. Mixed chimerism was transient after nonmyeloablative marrow transplants from related graft donors. Here the sequenced sample was CD8+ T cells from blood (PBMCs), taken 24 months after the transplant. The receptor source for this set is a human patient who received a combined kidney and bone marrow transplant. The T cells may partly be graft donor cells.

The CDR3 loop is CASSYGSRAVDTQYF. The CDR3 nucleotides are TGTGCCAGCAGCTACGGGAGTCGGGCGGTAGATACGCAGTATTTT. The chain combines TRBV5-4 with TRBJ2-3, with D perhaps TRBD2 (6 bases). Germline CDR1 is SGHNT and CDR2 is YYREEE (reference sequence). V was shortened by 3 bases and J by 5 bases, with 16 bases between the two germline ends. The CDR3 is 15 residues long.

This clone was recorded once. This chain connects TRBV7-5 to TRBJ2-3; no DNA check was done on the table's D call, TRBD2. TRBV7-5 is deemed a pseudogene. This CDR3 is built from 16 residues. For the CDR3, the DNA is TGTGTCAGAAGCTTCACTAGCGGGCCTTCCACAGATACGCAGTATTTT. It translates to CVRSFTSGPSTDTQYF.

The rearrangement links TRBV2 to TRBJ2-3; TRBD2 agrees at 9 bases. The junction had 5 bases not matched to a gene; V was cut back by 3 bases and J by 1 base. CDR1 and CDR2 from the germline V gene are SNHLY and FYNNEI. The CDR3 loop spans 16 amino acids. The CDR3 DNA is TGTGCCAGCAGTGACCAGCGGGAGGCGGGCACAGATACGCAGTATTTT. Residues: CASSDQREAGTDTQYF.

The J gene is TRBJ2-1, the V gene TRBV30; TRBD1 aligns across 10 bases. V trimming: 2 bases; J trimming: 7 bases; junction bases outside the gene matches: 8. Germline loops: CDR1 GTSNPN, CDR2 SVGIG (reference sequence). CDR3 length: 15 residues. CDR3 amino acids: CAWSPTGGLGNEQFF. For the CDR3, the DNA is TGTGCCTGGAGTCCGACAGGGGGCTTGGGTAATGAGCAGTTCTTC.

This chain connects TRBV11-3 to TRBJ2-3, with TRBD2 matching 8 bases. This CDR3 spans 17 amino acids. J was trimmed by 6 bases and V by 5 bases; bases with no gene match: 16. Germline V gives CDR1 SGHNT, CDR2 YENEEA. For the CDR3, the DNA is TGTGCCAGCAGCCCCCACAAGGGAGCGGGGGAATCGGATACGCAGTATTTT. As protein: CASSPHKGAGESDTQYF.

The chain combines TRBV7-3 with TRBJ2-1; D is unresolved. The V and J ends lost 0 bases and 5 bases respectively, with 11 bases between them. Germline CDR1 is SGHTA and CDR2 is FQGTGA. The CDR3 extends over 15 amino acids. CDR3 amino acids: CASSLTSAANNEQFF. CDR3 sequence (DNA): TGTGCCAGCAGCTTAACCTCGGCGGCGAACAATGAGCAGTTCTTC.

The chain links TRBV11-3 to TRBJ2-1; tentative D call: TRBD1 (5 bases). The ends were cut back, 0 bases at V and 6 bases at J, with 6 bases in the middle. This CDR3 is built from 13 residues. Germline V gene lookup returns CDR1 SGHNT and CDR2 YENEEA. The CDR3 is CASSLEGANEQFF. DNA for the CDR3: TGTGCCAGCAGCTTAGAAGGGGCCAATGAGCAGTTCTTC.

The gene calls are TRBV5-6 and TRBJ2-3; D ambiguous. The germline gives CDR1 SGHDT, CDR2 YYEEEE. The V end lost 0 bases, the J end lost 3 bases, and 8 bases lay between the germline ends. This CDR3 comprises 14 residues. CDR3 loop: CASSLASVTDTQYF. The CDR3 DNA reads as TGTGCCAGCAGCTTGGCGTCAGTTACAGATACGCAGTATTTT.

The V gene is TRBV15, the J gene TRBJ1-2, with 7 nucleotides matching TRBD1. CDR1 and CDR2 (germline): LNHNV, YYDKDF (reference sequence). Trimming took 2 bases from V and 2 from J; bases not matched to a gene: 8. The CDR3 sequence is 16 residues long. The CDR3 reads CATSRSTGQSNYGYTF. CDR3 in DNA: TGTGCCACCAGCAGAAGCACGGGACAGAGCAACTATGGCTACACCTTC.

This sequence joins TRBV7-8 and TRBJ2-3; possible D gene TRBD2, 5 bases. The CDR3 has 14 amino acids. CDR1 and CDR2 (germline): SGHVS, FQNEAQ. V lost 1 base and J 8 bases, leaving 13 bases between the germline ends. The CDR3 region has the DNA TGTGCCAGCAGCTTAGTCAAAGGAGGTGGTACGCAGTATTTT. As protein: CASSLVKGGGTQYF.

The chain couples TRBV4-3 to TRBJ1-1; D is ambiguous. This CDR3 region has 13 residues. Looked up from germline, CDR1 is LGHNA and CDR2 is YSLEER. The ends were cut back, 0 bases at V and 7 bases at J, with 9 bases in the middle. CDR3 coding DNA: TGCGCCAGCAGCCAAGATAATCACGGTGAAGCTTTCTTT. It yields the protein CASSQDNHGEAFF.

The V call is TRBV19, the J call TRBJ2-1; D is ambiguous. The CDR3 runs 15 residues. CDR1 is LNHDA, CDR2 SQIVND, per germline (reference sequence). Trimming left V 3 bases short and J 0 bases short, with 9 bases between. The CDR3 nucleotides read TGTGCCAGTAGTATCGTCCTGAGCTCCTACAATGAGCAGTTCTTC. It translates to CASSIVLSSYNEQFF.

The chain combines TRBV4-1 with TRBJ2-7; 14 bases fit TRBD2. This CDR3 has 18 amino acids. Germline V gene lookup returns CDR1 MGHRA and CDR2 YSYEKL. J was trimmed by 5 bases and V by 2 bases; bases with no gene match: 11. The CDR3 DNA follows: TGCGCCAGCAGCCAACCGGGACTAGCGGGAGAATTTTCGAACGAGCAGTACTTC. The encoded protein is CASSQPGLAGEFSNEQYF.

This rearrangement joins TRBV30 to TRBJ2-7; TRBD1 agrees at 9 bases. This CDR3 comprises 14 residues. V gave up 0 bases and J gave up 6 bases; unmatched junction bases: 6. In germline, CDR1 is GTSNPN, CDR2 SVGIG (reference sequence). The CDR3 here is CAWSVGTGRFEQYF. The CDR3 region has the DNA TGTGCCTGGAGTGTTGGGACAGGGAGGTTCGAGCAGTACTTC.

In its sample, this clone was seen once. The chain carries TRBV2 and TRBJ2-5; no definite D call. Trimming removed 2 bases from V and 2 bases from J, with 6 bases in between. The length of the CDR3 is 13 residues. Germline V gives CDR1 SNHLY, CDR2 FYNNEI. CDR3 DNA sequence: TGTGCCAGCAGTGAATTAGTACAAGAGACCCAGTACTTC. Translated: CASSELVQETQYF. Variable domain in full (rest from reference TRBV2 and TRBJ2-5): EPEVTQTPSHQVTQMGQEVILRCVPISNHLYFYWYRQILGQKVEFLVSFYNNEISEKSEIFDDQFSVERPDGSNFTLKIRSTKLEDSAMYFCASSELVQETQYFGPGTRLLVL.

CDR3 nucleotide sequence: TGCGCCAGCAGCCACGGGACAGATAATTACACCTTC. The encoded protein is CASSHGTDNYTF. The rearrangement uses TRBV4-1 and TRBJ1-2; 7 bases map to TRBD1. Germline CDR1 reads MGHRA; CDR2 reads YSYEKL. CDR3 length: 12 amino acids. J gave up 11 bases and V 3 bases, and 6 bases lay outside the gene matches.

This chain joins TRBV6-6 and TRBJ1-2, with a possible D match to TRBD1 (6 bases). Trimming took 11 bases from V and 6 from J, leaving 16 bases between them. CDR1 and CDR2 from the germline V gene are MNHNY and SVGAGI (reference sequence). CDR3 length: 12 residues. CDR3 protein: CAGRDTGDGYTF. The CDR3 nucleotides read TGTGCCGGCCGGGACACCGGTGATGGCTACACCTTC.

Here the CDR3 reads CATSRVTGAFQETQYF. In DNA, the CDR3 is TGTGCCACCAGCAGAGTGACGGGAGCGTTCCAAGAGACCCAGTACTTC. The chain is built from TRBV15 and TRBJ2-5, with a tentative D call TRBD2 (6 bases). The length of the CDR3 is 16 residues. CDR1 is LNHNV, CDR2 YYDKDF, per germline (reference sequence). V shed 1 base and J shed 1 base, with 13 bases lying between them. The whole variable domain, remainder taken from reference TRBV15 and TRBJ2-5, is DAMVIQNPRYQVTQFGKPVTLSCSQTLNHNVMYWYQQKSSQAPKLLFHYYDKDFNNEADTPDNFQSRRPNTSFCFLDIRSPGLGDTAMYLCATSRVTGAFQETQYFGPGTRLLVL.

The rearrangement links TRBV7-8 to TRBJ2-3, with 10 bases aligning to TRBD1. J was trimmed by 5 bases and V by 4 bases; bases with no gene match: 6. The CDR3 covers 15 residues. Germline V CDR1 and CDR2: SGHVS, FQNEAQ. CDR3 loop: CASSSGQGIGDTQYF. CDR3 in DNA: TGTGCCAGCAGCTCGGGACAGGGGATTGGAGATACGCAGTATTTT.

The chain carries TRBV9 and TRBJ2-3; unclear D gene. This CDR3 is built from 12 residues. Trimming took off 5 bases at V and 2 bases at J, with 6 bases between the two ends. Germline CDR1 and CDR2: SGDLS and YYNGEE. The chain's CDR3 is CASRDITDTQYF. The CDR3 bases are TGTGCCAGCAGAGACATCACAGATACGCAGTATTTT.

The chain recombines TRBV2 with TRBJ1-2; 8 positions agree with TRBD1. CDR3 length equals 15 residues. From germline, CDR1 is SNHLY and CDR2 FYNNEI. Losses at the gene ends were 2 bases for V and 4 bases for J; bases not matched to a gene: 6. Here the CDR3 reads CASSESGQGGYGYTF. The CDR3 nucleotides read TGTGCCAGCAGTGAATCAGGACAGGGAGGCTATGGCTACACCTTC.

Note on this clone: A junction boundary mismatches the germline segment, possibly from a read error. The chain has TRBV25-1 and TRBJ1-1; D not resolved. The CDR3 has 16 amino acids. Germline V CDR1 and CDR2: MGHDK, SYGVNS. In DNA form, the CDR3 reads TGTGCCAGCAGTGAACGAGCGGTAGACCGGAACGCTGAAGCTTTCTTT. This codes for CASSERAVDRNAEAFF.